This paragraph reports one T cell receptor beta chain. What antigen it recognizes has not been identified. Per-base quality was not reported, and no clone a single base away is much larger than it. The CDR3 contains 16 residues, cysteine and phenylalanine counted. The read is trimmed to its CDR3 DNA, 48 bases read in frame from base 1. The germline V and J ends show losses of 1 base and 3 bases respectively, and no gene match explains 7 bases of the junction. The germline V gene (reference sequence) gives CDR1 as LGHDT and CDR2 as YNNKEL. This specimen comes from a study of blood T cell repertoires in COVID-19 (TCRdb year 2020). Study-level background: Samples covering the acute and convalescent phases of COVID-19 were provided by collaborators in the United States, Italy and Spain. The dataset comprised deeply sampled blood TCRbeta repertoires from subjects exposed to, actively infected with, or recovered from COVID-19. A de-identified subject ID, COVID-19 status, age in years and sex were almost always included in the sample metadata. The samples were drawn from the first 160 participants of the ongoing ImmuneRACE study and from over a thousand subjects provided by 6 global collaborators. A freely available public database, intended as a resource for researchers studying the immune response to SARS-CoV-2, is where the repertoires were released. The prospective study material was composed of cDNA or gDNA derived from T cells, B-cell-depleted T cells, or PBMCs. Where HLA class I and class II types were available, the types were taken from metadata supplied by the sample provider, not from assay-based typing.

The full study reports these points: Clinical and demographic metadata were provided uncurated, with the amount varying by source and participant.

TCRbeta CDR3 regions were amplified from genomic DNA by means of the immunoSEQ Assay, a bias-controlled multiplex PCR. From the authors' description of their analysis: The number of nucleated cells in each sample was estimated from the amplification of reference gene primers within the assay. To quantify the absolute abundance of each unique TCRbeta CDR3 rearrangement, sequence reads were collapsed and filtered. For each sample, productive Simpson clonality was calculated by taking the square root of Simpson's diversity index across productive rearrangements. TCRdb took over this immuneACCESS table, retaining in-frame rearrangements with V and J assigned. Such tables are incomplete; in checked studies, under half of the missing clones stem from an unresolved V gene, and the remainder is unexplained. From that table come the V and J calls and clone size; the DNA was used to work out D and trimming. The sample table records about 180,000 clones; roughly four fifths of these occur just once. The ten largest account for approximately 8% of the sample.

In Seattle, one collaborating source enrolled patients while the infection was active and tracked those patients longitudinally over the course of disease. The collaborating institutions used their own protocols to collect whole blood in K2EDTA tubes. Collaborator samples were shipped for TCRbeta analysis as frozen whole blood, isolated PBMCs, or DNA extracted from either sample type. The specimen sequenced was peripheral blood. The chain is encoded by TRBV3-1 (or the pseudogene TRBV3-2) joined to TRBJ2-3; 7 of the junction bases match TRBD1. This receptor was taken from a woman aged 70-85 years with COVID-19, enrolled during active disease. The sequenced DNA is TGTGCCAGCAGCCAAGGGGCCAGGGGGTGGACAGATACGCAGTATTTT. The encoded protein is CASSQGARGWTDTQYF.